Listed below are T cell receptor beta chains from one sample, sequenced in a study of blood T cell repertoires in COVID-19. Generated by immunoSEQ multiplex PCR, the TCRdb table keeps only in-frame clones and is missing some. The data show 100,000 to 150,000 clones, around 83% seen once. Sequencing was carried out using peripheral blood. These receptors all come from an elderly man with active or convalescent COVID-19. Both conserved end residues are part of each CDR3. D genes are given only for firm matches. Size is omitted from some rows. Given values are once, few, many or a class for expanded clones.

v_call	d_call	j_call	clone_size	cdr3_aa	cdr3_nt
TRBV2	.	TRBJ1-2	.	CASIAIREGGYTF	TGTGCCAGCATCGCCATACGAGAGGGTGGCTACACCTTC
TRBV29-1	.	TRBJ2-5	.	CSVEDRGFQETQYF	TGCAGCGTTGAAGATAGGGGGTTCCAAGAGACCCAGTACTTC
TRBV19	TRBD1	TRBJ2-3	.	CASTTGTGLTDTQYF	TGTGCCAGTACAACCGGGACAGGGCTAACAGATACGCAGTATTTT
TRBV28	.	TRBJ1-2	.	CASSSLAGLVAVF	TGTGCCAGCAGTTCCCTGGCAGGGCTGGTGGCAGTCTTC
TRBV6-6	TRBD1	TRBJ1-1	.	CASSSRGIWNTEAFF	TGTGCCAGCAGCTCCAGGGGGATATGGAACACTGAAGCTTTCTTT
TRBV24-1	TRBD2	TRBJ2-1	.	CATSDPSGGAYNEQFF	TGTGCCACCAGTGATCCCAGCGGGGGGGCCTACAATGAGCAGTTCTTC
TRBV5-6	TRBD1	TRBJ1-2	.	CASSTDRGVHYTF	TGTGCCAGCAGCACGGACAGGGGGGTGCACTACACCTTC
TRBV19	.	TRBJ1-5	.	CASSIGSYSNQPQHF	TGTGCCAGTAGTATTGGCAGTTATAGCAATCAGCCCCAGCATTTT
TRBV5-4	TRBD2	TRBJ2-7	.	CASSARTGTSGLSYEQYF	TGTGCCAGCAGCGCTAGAACCGGGACTAGCGGTCTCTCCTACGAGCAGTACTTC
TRBV6-5	.	TRBJ1-5	.	CASRPPGTKNQPQHF	TGTGCCAGCAGGCCTCCCGGGACAAAGAATCAGCCCCAGCATTTT
TRBV6-5	.	TRBJ2-7	.	CASSYAGTDYEQYF	TGTGCCAGCAGTTACGCGGGGACAGACTACGAGCAGTACTTC
TRBV5-1	.	TRBJ2-6	.	CASSFYRDIGANVLTF	TGCGCCAGCAGCTTCTACAGGGATATTGGGGCCAACGTCCTGACTTTC
TRBV10-3	TRBD1	TRBJ1-2	.	CAISDLLQGVYGYTF	TGTGCCATCAGTGACCTACTACAGGGGGTCTATGGCTACACCTTC
TRBV30	.	TRBJ2-1	.	CAWSGGSPNEQFF	TGTGCCTGGAGTGGAGGCAGCCCCAATGAGCAGTTCTTC
TRBV6-5	TRBD1	TRBJ2-7	once	CASSLGQGPYEQYF	TGTGCCAGCTCCCTCGGACAGGGGCCCTACGAGCAGTACTTC
TRBV18	.	TRBJ1-5	.	CASSPGQRDQPQHF	TGTGCCAGCTCACCTGGACAGAGGGATCAGCCCCAGCATTTT
TRBV10-3	TRBD1	TRBJ1-1	.	CAARQGAGTEAFF	TGTGCCGCCCGACAGGGGGCAGGCACTGAAGCTTTCTTT
TRBV29-1	.	TRBJ2-1	.	CSVKTGPSYNEQFF	TGCAGCGTCAAGACAGGTCCCTCCTACAATGAGCAGTTCTTC
TRBV27	TRBD1	TRBJ1-5	.	CASGRTGNNQPQHF	TGTGCCAGCGGTCGGACAGGGAACAATCAGCCCCAGCATTTT
TRBV28	.	TRBJ1-5	few	CASSFGAQPQHF	TGTGCCAGCAGTTTTGGGGCTCAGCCCCAGCATTTT
TRBV5-5	TRBD1	TRBJ2-7	.	CASSPGTGAYEQYF	TGTGCCAGCAGCCCCGGGACAGGGGCCTACGAGCAGTACTTC
TRBV30	.	TRBJ1-1	.	CAWSLAMNTEAFF	TGTGCCTGGAGTCTAGCGATGAACACTGAAGCTTTCTTT
TRBV28	TRBD1	TRBJ1-1	.	CASSDPRGLGDTEAFF	TGTGCCAGCAGTGACCCCAGGGGGCTAGGGGACACTGAAGCTTTCTTT
TRBV7-9	.	TRBJ2-7	.	CASSPGEYEQYF	TGTGCCAGCAGCCCCGGGGAATACGAGCAGTACTTC